Below, 18 T cell receptor beta chains from the same sample are listed, as sequenced in a study of T cells in Graves' hyperthyroidism and ophthalmopathy. Amplification targeted TCR beta CDR3 regions from RNA transcripts. RT-PCR in the first round (using the HTBI primer set) targeted the TCR CDR3. TCRdb reprocessed the multiplex PCR reads with MiXCR, giving one entry per CDR3 protein. The repertoire consists of roughly 800,000 distinct CDR3 sequences, with 38% occurring once and the leading ten covering 7.5% to 9.5%. The sample consisted of blood. These receptors were collected from a man in his late teens or twenties with Graves' hyperthyroidism.

Details on this clonotype: The junction shows a germline mismatch at one end, possibly a read error. This chain links TRBV7-9 with TRBJ1-1; 9 nucleotides agree with TRBD1. The CDR3 contains 15 residues. The germline CDR1 and CDR2 sequences are SEHNR and FQNEAQ (reference sequence). The CDR3 bases are TGTGCCAGCGGCGGAGGGACAGGGACAAACACTAAAGCTTTCTTT. Protein: CASGGGTGTNTKAFF.

This chain connects TRBV20-1 to TRBJ2-5, with 8 nucleotides matching TRBD2. Germline values: CDR1 DFQATT, CDR2 SNEGSKA (reference sequence). The CDR3 has 14 amino acids. V lost 4 bases and J lost 2; bases outside the gene matches: 6. CDR3 residues: CSATPGREQETQYF. Written as DNA, the CDR3 is TGCAGTGCTACCCCCGGGAGGGAACAAGAGACCCAGTACTTC.

This clonotype was found a few times. The V gene is TRBV7-9, the J gene TRBJ2-5; no clear D gene. Germline V gene lookup returns CDR1 SEHNR and CDR2 FQNEAQ (reference sequence). CDR3 size: 14 residues. Trimming removed 5 bases from V and 5 bases from J, with 15 bases in between. CDR3 amino acids: CASSQDMGSETQYF. The CDR3 coding sequence is TGTGCCAGCAGCCAAGATATGGGTAGTGAGACCCAGTACTTC. Looking up the rest from reference TRBV7-9 and TRBJ2-5 gives the full variable domain: DTGVSQNPRHKITKRGQNVTFRCDPISEHNRLYWYRQTLGQGPEFLTYFQNEAQLEKSRLLSDRFSAERPKGSFSTLEIQRTEQGDSAMYLCASSQDMGSETQYFGPGTRLLVL.

This chain links TRBV20-1 with TRBJ2-2, with D uncertain. The V gene lost 6 bases and the J gene lost 5 bases, with 7 bases spanning the gap. CDR3 size: 11 residues. Germline-derived CDR1 and CDR2 are DFQATT and SNEGSKA (reference sequence). CDR3 residues: CSAARTGELFF. Here the CDR3 DNA reads TGCAGTGCGGCACGGACCGGGGAGCTGTTTTTT.

The chain uses TRBV20-1 and TRBJ2-7, with 7 bases identical to TRBD2. The CDR3 spans 14 residues. Losses at the gene ends were 0 bases for V and 3 bases for J; bases not matched to a gene: 5. Germline V gives CDR1 DFQATT, CDR2 SNEGSKA (reference sequence). The CDR3 sequence: CSARDLREDYEQYF. The CDR3 DNA follows: TGCAGTGCTAGAGATCTCCGGGAGGACTACGAGCAGTACTTC.

The genes are TRBV13 and TRBJ1-2; D might be TRBD1 (5 bases). V gave up 5 bases and J gave up 7 bases, with 17 bases separating them. Germline V gene lookup returns CDR1 PRHDT and CDR2 FYEKMQ (reference sequence). This CDR3 region has 14 residues. CDR3 DNA sequence: TGTGCCAGCAGCCACGGGAGGGGCGGGGGTGGCTACACCTTC. This gives the protein CASSHGRGGGGYTF.

The rearrangement uses TRBV10-3 and TRBJ2-7; D is ambiguous. This CDR3 spans 12 amino acids. From germline, CDR1 is ENHRY and CDR2 SYGVKD. V lost 10 bases to trimming and J lost 3 bases, with 13 bases between them. Here the CDR3 reads CASRKINYEQYF. DNA for the CDR3: TGTGCCAGCAGGAAGATTAACTACGAGCAGTACTTC.

This clonotype has only a few counts. V usage is TRBV29-1 and J usage is TRBJ1-2; 9 bases align to TRBD1. V dropped 5 bases and J dropped 1; count of bases not matched to a gene: 14. Germline V gene lookup returns CDR1 SQVTM and CDR2 ANQGSEA. The CDR3 is 17 residues long. CDR3 residues: CSVNGGDRERDNYGYTF. The CDR3 DNA reads as TGCAGCGTTAATGGGGGGGACAGGGAGAGGGATAACTATGGCTACACCTTC. Using reference TRBV29-1 and TRBJ1-2 for the parts outside the CDR3, the full variable domain is SAVISQKPSRDICQRGTSLTIQCQVDSQVTMMFWYRQQPGQSLTLIATANQGSEATYESGFVIDKFPISRPNLTFSTLTVSNMSPEDSSIYLCSVNGGDRERDNYGYTFGSGTRLTVV.

This clonotype was seen a handful of times. The rearrangement links TRBV29-1 to TRBJ2-5; 13 positions match TRBD2. CDR1 and CDR2 from the germline V gene are SQVTM and ANQGSEA. J was trimmed by 4 bases and V by 1 base; bases with no gene match: 3. This CDR3 comprises 15 residues. CDR3 in DNA: TGCAGCGTTGAAGGGACTAGCGGGAGAGCAGAGACCCAGTACTTC. Translated, it gives CSVEGTSGRAETQYF.

This chain connects TRBV2 to TRBJ1-1; 7 bases agree with TRBD1. V shed 5 bases, J shed 6 bases, and the junction held 6 bases outside the gene matches. The CDR3 contains 13 residues. CDR1 is SNHLY and CDR2 is FYNNEI in the germline V gene. This chain's CDR3 is CASSLRDRPEAFF. The DNA of the CDR3 is TGTGCCAGCAGTTTAAGGGACAGACCTGAAGCTTTCTTT. The full variable domain, its missing parts supplied by reference TRBV2 and TRBJ1-1, is EPEVTQTPSHQVTQMGQEVILRCVPISNHLYFYWYRQILGQKVEFLVSFYNNEISEKSEIFDDQFSVERPDGSNFTLKIRSTKLEDSAMYFCASSLRDRPEAFFGQGTRLTVV.

The gene calls are TRBV12-3 or TRBV12-4 and TRBJ1-5, with D possibly being TRBD1 (6 bases). The ends were cut back, 3 bases at V and 2 bases at J, with 11 bases in the middle. CDR3 length equals 15 residues. CDR3 DNA: TGTGCCAGCAGTTTTAACAGGGCGGGCAATCAGCCCCAGCATTTT. Translated: CASSFNRAGNQPQHF.

At least ten counts were recorded for this clonotype. The V call is TRBV10-3, the J call TRBJ1-5; 7 nucleotides agree with TRBD1. The CDR3 loop spans 15 amino acids. Germline lookup yields CDR1 ENHRY and CDR2 SYGVKD. The trim removed 3 bases at V and 7 bases at J, leaving 9 bases unmatched. The CDR3 region is CAISDEKGAKQPQHF. The CDR3 DNA reads TGTGCCATCAGTGATGAGAAGGGGGCAAAGCAGCCCCAGCATTTT.

This clonotype has a handful of counts. The V gene is TRBV15, the J gene TRBJ1-1, with 11 bases identical to TRBD1. The CDR3 loop spans 16 amino acids. V trimming: 1 base; J trimming: 3 bases; junction bases outside the gene matches: 4. From germline, CDR1 is LNHNV and CDR2 YYDKDF (reference sequence). The CDR3 loop reads CATSRGDRGEYTEAFF. CDR3 in DNA: TGTGCCACCAGCAGAGGGGACAGGGGGGAGTACACTGAAGCTTTCTTT.

This clonotype occurred many times. The V call is TRBV20-1, the J call TRBJ1-6; D gene unclear. Per the germline V gene, CDR1 is DFQATT and CDR2 is SNEGSKA (reference sequence). V was shortened by 1 base and J by 10 bases, with 11 bases between the two germline ends. CDR3 length equals 13 residues. The CDR3 DNA sequence: TGCAGTGCTAGAGCGCGGGAGTCCTCACCCCTCCACTTT. Translation gives CSARARESSPLHF.

The chain joins TRBV9 to TRBJ1-5, with D possibly being TRBD1 (5 bases). The germline V and J ends were trimmed by 1 base and 11 bases, with 19 bases remaining between them. The CDR3 extends over 15 amino acids. Germline-derived CDR1 and CDR2 are SGDLS and YYNGEE. CDR3 sequence: CASSVLAGLQETQHF. CDR3 DNA: TGTGCCAGCAGCGTACTAGCGGGGCTCCAAGAGACCCAGCATTTT.

The J gene is TRBJ1-2, the V gene TRBV14, with 10 bases that match TRBD1. J gave up 2 bases and V 8 bases, and 8 bases lay outside the gene matches. This CDR3 has 15 residues. Germline V CDR1 and CDR2: SGHDN, FVKESK. This chain's CDR3 is CASVTRDRGNYGYTF. CDR3 bases: TGTGCCAGCGTGACACGGGACAGGGGAAACTATGGCTACACCTTC.

Note on this clonotype: This is likely a read error, given that the CDR3 carries no conserved phenylalanine or tryptophan at its end. The chain recombines TRBV25-1 with TRBJ1-5; no definite D call. The CDR3 has 14 residues. The V end was cut by 1 base, the J end by 8 bases, with 12 bases between. Germline CDR1 and CDR2: MGHDK and SYGVNS. CDR3 sequence: CASSEFFLLEPQHS. CDR3 nucleotide sequence: TGTGCCAGCAGTGAATTTTTTTTGTTGGAGCCCCAGCATTCT.

This clonotype was seen many times. The chain carries TRBV25-1 and TRBJ1-3; D is undetermined. With 1 base removed from V and 0 bases from J, the gap between germline ends came to 4 bases. CDR1 is MGHDK and CDR2 is SYGVNS in the germline V gene. This CDR3 is 14 amino acids long. Here the CDR3 reads CASSEFSSGNTIYF. The CDR3 coding sequence is TGTGCCAGCAGTGAATTCAGCTCTGGAAACACCATATATTTT. Looking up the rest from reference TRBV25-1 and TRBJ1-3 gives the full variable domain: EADIYQTPRYLVIGTGKKITLECSQTMGHDKMYWYQQDPGMELHLIHYSYGVNSTEKGDLSSESTVSRIRTEHFPLTLESARPSHTSQYLCASSEFSSGNTIYFGEGSWLTVV.